This T cell receptor beta chain appears in the sequencing data of a study of cytomegalovirus exposure and HLA in healthy donors. CDR3 length equals 13 residues. Trimming took off 0 bases at V and 7 bases at J, with 11 bases between the two ends. Germline V lookup: CDR1 SGHRS, CDR2 YFSETQ. Although they were nominally healthy when sampled, donors likely had unrecorded immune exposures. 13 Jbeta primers and 60 Vbeta primers were used for the PCR. The method was immunoSEQ multiplex PCR; TCRdb's version includes in-frame clones alone and lacks a portion of them. This sample carries 100,000 to 150,000 clones, around 85% of them seen once, and the ten largest clones take 2.1%. General observations from the study: Upon later analysis, HLA-associated TCR beta chains proved more clonally expanded than other, equally common chains. Among the CMV-associated chains, three were confirmed in vitro as specific for CMV antigens.

About this clone itself: The antigen is unknown.

The sample comprised PBMCs. The genes are TRBV5-1 and TRBJ2-7; D may be TRBD1 (6 bases). The clonotype originates from a man aged 25 to 40 in good health and CMV-seronegative. CDR3 region: CASSLGYRAEQYF. The DNA for the CDR3 is TGCGCCAGCAGCTTGGGGTACAGGGCGGAGCAGTACTTC.